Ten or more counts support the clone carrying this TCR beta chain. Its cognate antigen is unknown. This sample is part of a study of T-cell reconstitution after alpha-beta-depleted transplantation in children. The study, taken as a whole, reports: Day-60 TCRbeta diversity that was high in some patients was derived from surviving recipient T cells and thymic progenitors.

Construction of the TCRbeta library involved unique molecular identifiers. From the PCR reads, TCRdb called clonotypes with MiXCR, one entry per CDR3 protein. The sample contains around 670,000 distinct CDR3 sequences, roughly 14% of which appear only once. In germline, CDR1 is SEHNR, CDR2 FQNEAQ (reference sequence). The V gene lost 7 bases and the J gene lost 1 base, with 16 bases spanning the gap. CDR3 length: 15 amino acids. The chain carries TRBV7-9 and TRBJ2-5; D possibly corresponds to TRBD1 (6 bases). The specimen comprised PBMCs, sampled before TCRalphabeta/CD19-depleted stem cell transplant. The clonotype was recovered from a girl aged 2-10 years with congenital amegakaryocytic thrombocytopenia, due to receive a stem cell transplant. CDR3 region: CASTVIGQTQETQYF. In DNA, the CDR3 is TGTGCCAGCACCGTCATTGGACAGACCCAAGAGACCCAGTACTTC.